The rows below give T cell receptor beta chains drawn from one sample of a study of T cells after posttransplantation cyclophosphamide. Sequenced by immunoSEQ multiplex PCR; TCRdb stores in-frame clones only, minus some. The sample shows about 15,000 clones, 76% of them seen only once. Sequencing was done on a sample of memory CD4+ T cells sorted from PBMCs. The receptors come from a man in his forties or fifties. Both conserved end residues are part of each CDR3. The D gene is left open where the match is weak.

>TRBJ2-3|TRBD2|TRBV15
TGTGCCACCAGCAGAGGGCCCGGACTAGCGGAGACAGATACGCAGTATTTT
CATSRGPGLAETDTQYF
>TRBJ2-7|.|TRBV6-6
TGTGCCAGCAGTTGGCGGTACGAGCAGTACTTC
CASSWRYEQYF
>TRBJ2-7|.|TRBV4-1
TGCGCCAGCAGCCAAGATAGAAGTTATTCGGGGAACTACGAGCAGTACTTC
CASSQDRSYSGNYEQYF
>TRBJ1-1|.|TRBV18
TGTGCCAGCTCACTAGATGCTGAAGCTTTCTTT
CASSLDAEAFF
>TRBJ1-2|.|TRBV27
TGTGCCAGCAGTTTAGACTCCCGCGGGGGCTACACCTTC
CASSLDSRGGYTF
>TRBJ2-5|.|TRBV28
TGTGCCAGCAGTACCAGGGCACAAGAGACCCAGTACTTC
CASSTRAQETQYF
>TRBJ2-1|TRBD2|TRBV6-5
TGTGCCAGCAGCCGCGGGACTAGCGGGAGAGCTGAGCAGTTCTTC
CASSRGTSGRAEQFF
>TRBJ2-5|.|TRBV19
TGTGCCAGTAGTATAGATAAAGTAGTGGCAGGGGATCAAGAGACCCAGTACTTC
CASSIDKVVAGDQETQYF
>TRBJ2-1|TRBD2|TRBV11-2
TGTGCCAGCAGCATACTCCCCCCCTCTGCGGGGGGGACCAATGAGCAGTTCTTC
CASSILPPSAGGTNEQFF
>TRBJ1-5|TRBD1|TRBV28
TGTGCCAGCAGTTTAGGGACAGGGTCTATCGATCAGCCCCAGCATTTT
CASSLGTGSIDQPQHF